Listed below are T cell receptor beta chains from one sample, sequenced in a study of response to subunit inactivated influenza vaccine. TCRdb fed the RT-PCR reads into MiXCR, producing one record per CDR3 protein. The sample lists 600,000 to 700,000 distinct CDR3 sequences; 14% were seen once. The source was PBMCs from blood, collected 14 to 15 days before vaccination. These receptors were taken from a man aged 50 to 60 who received an inactivated influenza vaccine. The CDR3 runs from the conserved cysteine through the conserved F or W. Fields, in order: V gene, D gene, J gene, clone size, CDR3 protein, CDR3 DNA. The D gene is left open where the match is weak. Clone size is shown for a subset of rows, as once, few, many or a class of expanded clone.

v_gene: TRBV18
d_gene: -
j_gene: TRBJ2-7
abundance: few
CDR3aa: CASSPGLPNYEQYF
CDR3nt: TGTGCCAGCTCACCGGGACTCCCAAACTACGAGCAGTACTTC

v_gene: TRBV20-1
d_gene: TRBD2
j_gene: TRBJ2-7
abundance: -
CDR3aa: CSASLAAYEQYF
CDR3nt: TGCAGTGCTAGTCTAGCGGCCTACGAGCAGTACTTC

v_gene: TRBV4-2
d_gene: TRBD2
j_gene: TRBJ2-1
abundance: few
CDR3aa: CASRGTSGRTNEQFF
CDR3nt: TGTGCCAGCCGGGGGACTAGCGGGAGGACCAATGAGCAGTTCTTC

v_gene: TRBV7-3
d_gene: -
j_gene: TRBJ2-1
abundance: few
CDR3aa: CAGVISYNEQFF
CDR3nt: TGTGCCGGTGTGATATCCTACAATGAGCAGTTCTTC

v_gene: TRBV29-1
d_gene: TRBD2
j_gene: TRBJ2-1
abundance: many
CDR3aa: CSVYGLAGEVNYNEQFF
CDR3nt: TGCAGCGTTTACGGACTAGCGGGAGAAGTGAATTACAATGAGCAGTTCTTC

v_gene: TRBV12-3/TRBV12-4
d_gene: -
j_gene: TRBJ1-4
abundance: -
CDR3aa: CASSFPGAKLFF
CDR3nt: TGTGCCAGCAGTTTCCCAGGGGCCAAACTGTTTTTT

v_gene: TRBV12-3/TRBV12-4
d_gene: TRBD2
j_gene: TRBJ2-1
abundance: few
CDR3aa: CASTFLGTSGKKNEQFF
CDR3nt: TGTGCCAGCACCTTTCTCGGGACTAGCGGGAAGAAGAATGAGCAGTTCTTC

v_gene: TRBV6-5
d_gene: TRBD2
j_gene: TRBJ2-4
abundance: -
CDR3aa: CASSYSRVIGTSLILYF
CDR3nt: TGTGCCAGCAGTTACTCGAGAGTCATAGGGACTAGCTTGATCCTGTACTTC

v_gene: TRBV20-1
d_gene: TRBD1
j_gene: TRBJ1-5
abundance: -
CDR3aa: CSVRDRGLIQPQHF
CDR3nt: TGCAGTGTACGGGACAGGGGGCTCATTCAGCCCCAGCATTTT

v_gene: TRBV19
d_gene: -
j_gene: TRBJ2-3
abundance: few
CDR3aa: CASSINSPTDTQYF
CDR3nt: TGTGCCAGTAGTATTAATTCACCCACGGATACGCAGTATTTT

v_gene: TRBV28
d_gene: -
j_gene: TRBJ1-2
abundance: -
CDR3aa: CASSYPRGYGYTF
CDR3nt: TGTGCCAGCAGTTACCCCAGAGGCTATGGCTACACCTTC

v_gene: TRBV5-5
d_gene: -
j_gene: TRBJ2-5
abundance: few
CDR3aa: CASSLDREGWETQYF
CDR3nt: TGTGCCAGCAGCTTGGACAGGGAAGGGTGGGAGACCCAGTACTTC

v_gene: TRBV11-3
d_gene: -
j_gene: TRBJ2-3
abundance: few
CDR3aa: CASSPGTPFPDTQYF
CDR3nt: TGTGCCAGCAGTCCCGGGACACCGTTCCCAGATACGCAGTATTTT

v_gene: TRBV9
d_gene: -
j_gene: TRBJ2-1
abundance: -
CDR3aa: CASSDTNRGKQFF
CDR3nt: TGTGCCAGCAGCGATACTAATCGGGGGAAGCAGTTCTTC

v_gene: TRBV3-1
d_gene: TRBD1
j_gene: TRBJ2-5
abundance: few
CDR3aa: CASSQGPTGAETQYF
CDR3nt: TGTGCCAGCAGCCAAGGCCCGACAGGGGCGGAGACCCAGTACTTC

v_gene: TRBV19
d_gene: -
j_gene: TRBJ1-4
abundance: -
CDR3aa: CASSFAVEKLFF
CDR3nt: TGTGCCAGTAGTTTCGCGGTTGAAAAACTGTTTTTT

v_gene: TRBV7-6
d_gene: TRBD2
j_gene: TRBJ2-5
abundance: -
CDR3aa: CASSLNQREYQETQYF
CDR3nt: TGTGCCAGCAGCTTAAATCAGCGGGAGTACCAAGAGACCCAGTACTTC

v_gene: TRBV7-8
d_gene: TRBD2
j_gene: TRBJ2-2
abundance: few
CDR3aa: CASSSPLGRESGAGELFF
CDR3nt: TGTGCCAGCAGCTCACCCCTCGGGCGGGAGTCAGGCGCCGGGGAGCTGTTTTTT

v_gene: TRBV12-3/TRBV12-4
d_gene: -
j_gene: TRBJ2-7
abundance: few
CDR3aa: CASSPLGRFYEQYF
CDR3nt: TGTGCCAGCAGTCCTCTCGGGAGATTCTACGAGCAGTACTTC

v_gene: TRBV7-2
d_gene: TRBD2
j_gene: TRBJ2-1
abundance: -
CDR3aa: CASSLAGLAGGRSYNEQFF
CDR3nt: TGTGCCAGCAGCTTAGCTGGACTAGCGGGGGGGAGGTCCTACAATGAGCAGTTCTTC

v_gene: TRBV24-1
d_gene: TRBD2
j_gene: TRBJ2-2
abundance: few
CDR3aa: CATSDPTSGGYTGELFF
CDR3nt: TGTGCCACCAGTGACCCGACTAGCGGGGGGTACACCGGGGAGCTGTTTTTT

v_gene: TRBV5-1
d_gene: TRBD1
j_gene: TRBJ2-2
abundance: many
CDR3aa: CASSLRDRRAGELFF
CDR3nt: TGCGCCAGCAGCCTACGGGACAGGAGGGCCGGGGAGCTGTTTTTT

v_gene: TRBV4-1
d_gene: -
j_gene: TRBJ2-1
abundance: few
CDR3aa: CASSREGNVNEQFF
CDR3nt: TGCGCCAGCAGCCGGGAAGGAAACGTCAATGAGCAGTTCTTC

v_gene: TRBV7-9
d_gene: TRBD2
j_gene: TRBJ2-5
abundance: -
CDR3aa: CASSYGLAGETQYF
CDR3nt: TGTGCCAGCAGCTACGGACTAGCGGGAGAGACCCAGTACTTC

v_gene: TRBV10-3
d_gene: -
j_gene: TRBJ2-2
abundance: -
CDR3aa: CAISEFGQANTGELFF
CDR3nt: TGTGCCATCAGTGAGTTCGGGCAAGCGAACACCGGGGAGCTGTTTTTT

v_gene: TRBV5-1
d_gene: -
j_gene: TRBJ1-1
abundance: few
CDR3aa: CASSLSGTNTEAFF
CDR3nt: TGCGCCAGCAGCTTGTCCGGGACCAACACTGAAGCTTTCTTT

v_gene: TRBV10-3
d_gene: TRBD1
j_gene: TRBJ1-1
abundance: -
CDR3aa: CATSTGTNTEAFF
CDR3nt: TGTGCCACCTCGACAGGGACCAACACTGAAGCTTTCTTT

v_gene: TRBV20-1
d_gene: TRBD1
j_gene: TRBJ2-7
abundance: few
CDR3aa: CSAIGQEVDGQYF
CDR3nt: TGCAGTGCTATAGGACAGGAGGTGGACGGGCAGTACTTC

v_gene: TRBV3-1
d_gene: -
j_gene: TRBJ2-1
abundance: -
CDR3aa: CASSLSGRSPGEQFF
CDR3nt: TGTGCCAGCAGCCTCTCGGGCCGCTCCCCTGGGGAGCAGTTCTTC

v_gene: TRBV7-2
d_gene: -
j_gene: TRBJ1-2
abundance: many
CDR3aa: CASSLVGGVGYTF
CDR3nt: TGTGCCAGCAGCTTAGTTGGGGGAGTGGGCTACACCTTC

v_gene: TRBV6-5
d_gene: -
j_gene: TRBJ2-7
abundance: -
CDR3aa: CASSYQGRRGYEQYF
CDR3nt: TGTGCCAGCAGTTACCAAGGTCGTCGGGGCTACGAGCAGTACTTC

v_gene: TRBV5-1
d_gene: TRBD1
j_gene: TRBJ2-5
abundance: -
CDR3aa: CASSWGQGSKETQYF
CDR3nt: TGCGCCAGCAGCTGGGGACAGGGATCCAAAGAGACCCAGTACTTC

v_gene: TRBV7-9
d_gene: -
j_gene: TRBJ1-1
abundance: few
CDR3aa: CASMRSSTLNTEAFF
CDR3nt: TGTGCCAGCATGAGATCCTCGACCCTGAACACTGAAGCTTTCTTT

v_gene: TRBV6-2/TRBV6-3
d_gene: -
j_gene: TRBJ2-1
abundance: -
CDR3aa: CASNEGLSRSYNEQFF
CDR3nt: TGTGCCAGCAACGAGGGACTTTCCCGCTCCTACAATGAGCAGTTCTTC

v_gene: TRBV10-3
d_gene: -
j_gene: TRBJ2-7
abundance: few
CDR3aa: CAISESGISYEQYF
CDR3nt: TGTGCCATCAGTGAGTCGGGCATCTCCTACGAGCAGTACTTC

v_gene: TRBV7-8
d_gene: -
j_gene: TRBJ2-1
abundance: few
CDR3aa: CASSLGLVGEQFF
CDR3nt: TGTGCCAGCAGCTTAGGACTAGTTGGTGAGCAGTTCTTC

v_gene: TRBV21-1
d_gene: -
j_gene: TRBJ2-7
abundance: -
CDR3aa: CTSLPGNEQYF
CDR3nt: TGTACCAGCCTTCCAGGGAACGAGCAGTACTTC

v_gene: TRBV6-1
d_gene: TRBD1
j_gene: TRBJ2-1
abundance: few
CDR3aa: CASRPTGGPYNEQFF
CDR3nt: TGTGCCAGCAGGCCTACAGGGGGCCCCTACAATGAGCAGTTCTTC

v_gene: TRBV18
d_gene: TRBD2
j_gene: TRBJ2-1
abundance: -
CDR3aa: CASSPRGFSGRADNEQFF
CDR3nt: TGTGCCAGCTCACCACGGGGCTTTAGCGGGAGGGCCGACAATGAGCAGTTCTTC

v_gene: TRBV28
d_gene: -
j_gene: TRBJ2-5
abundance: few
CDR3aa: CASRESGETQYF
CDR3nt: TGTGCCAGCAGGGAGAGTGGAGAGACCCAGTACTTC

v_gene: TRBV29-1
d_gene: -
j_gene: TRBJ1-1
abundance: -
CDR3aa: CSVGSHPTNTEAFF
CDR3nt: TGCAGCGTTGGTTCACATCCGACGAACACTGAAGCTTTCTTT

v_gene: TRBV12-3/TRBV12-4
d_gene: -
j_gene: TRBJ2-7
abundance: -
CDR3aa: CASSRQDTYEQYF
CDR3nt: TGTGCCAGCAGTCGACAGGATACCTACGAGCAGTACTTC

v_gene: TRBV10-3
d_gene: -
j_gene: TRBJ2-7
abundance: many
CDR3aa: CAIRGSGEQYF
CDR3nt: TGTGCCATCAGAGGGAGTGGTGAGCAGTACTTC

v_gene: TRBV20-1
d_gene: -
j_gene: TRBJ1-1
abundance: -
CDR3aa: CSARRVNTEAFF
CDR3nt: TGCAGTGCTAGGCGGGTGAACACTGAAGCTTTCTTT

v_gene: TRBV5-4
d_gene: TRBD1
j_gene: TRBJ2-2
abundance: few
CDR3aa: CASSLRQGTTGELFF
CDR3nt: TGTGCCAGCAGCTTGAGACAGGGTACCACCGGGGAGCTGTTTTTT

v_gene: TRBV6-1
d_gene: -
j_gene: TRBJ1-5
abundance: -
CDR3aa: CASNRGAQPQHF
CDR3nt: TGTGCCAGCAATCGAGGGGCTCAGCCCCAGCATTTT

v_gene: TRBV7-8
d_gene: TRBD2
j_gene: TRBJ2-3
abundance: medium-sized
CDR3aa: CASSLALAGGNTDTQYF
CDR3nt: TGTGCCAGCAGCTTAGCGTTAGCGGGGGGAAACACAGATACGCAGTATTTT

v_gene: TRBV5-1
d_gene: -
j_gene: TRBJ2-2
abundance: many
CDR3aa: CASSFDVRAGGELFF
CDR3nt: TGCGCCAGCAGCTTTGACGTCAGGGCAGGCGGGGAGCTGTTTTTT

v_gene: TRBV20-1
d_gene: TRBD1
j_gene: TRBJ2-5
abundance: -
CDR3aa: CSAKTGVQETQYF
CDR3nt: TGCAGTGCAAAGACAGGGGTCCAAGAGACCCAGTACTTC